The 15 T cell receptor beta chains below come from one sample, sequenced in a study of T cells after yellow fever vaccination. Each CDR3 protein is one row after TCRdb ran MiXCR on the 5' RACE reads. Found here are a few hundred thousand distinct CDR3 sequences, roughly 4% of them singletons; the top ten hold around 23%. The source material was PBMCs, sampled 5 days after the yellow fever booster vaccination. These receptors originate from a man aged 18 to 29 who received the YFV17D yellow fever vaccine.

This clonotype showed up just a few times. This rearrangement joins TRBV6-6 to TRBJ2-6; no reliable D call. Trimming removed 5 bases from V and 0 bases from J, with 5 bases in between. CDR1 is MNHNY and CDR2 is SVGAGI in the germline V gene (reference sequence). There are 14 residues in the CDR3. DNA of the CDR3: TGTGCCAGCAGTCAGGACTCTGGGGCCAACGTCCTGACTTTC. It translates to CASSQDSGANVLTF.

This clonotype was observed at least ten times. The chain employs TRBV18 and TRBJ1-1, with unresolved D. The V gene lost 8 bases and the J gene lost 1 base, with 11 bases spanning the gap. Germline CDR1 and CDR2: KGHSH and LQKENI. The CDR3 has 13 amino acids. The CDR3 loop reads CASSPSENTEAFF. The CDR3, as DNA: TGTGCCAGCAGTCCTTCAGAGAACACTGAAGCTTTCTTT.

This clonotype was seen many times. The genes are TRBV7-9 and TRBJ2-5, with TRBD2 identical over 9 bases. The J call may be in error: the DNA end matches TRBJ2-3 better. This CDR3 is 12 amino acids long. Per the germline V gene, CDR1 is SEHNR and CDR2 is FQNEAQ (reference sequence). The CDR3 coding sequence is TGTGCCAGCAGCTTTAGCGGGGGAACGCAGTATTTT. Protein: CASSFSGGTQYF.

In this sample, this clonotype turned up a few times. The V gene is TRBV15, the J gene TRBJ1-1; maybe TRBD1 (5 bases). V was pared by 1 base and J by 4 bases, with 10 bases between. This CDR3 comprises 14 residues. Germline V lookup: CDR1 LNHNV, CDR2 YYDKDF (reference sequence). The CDR3 spells CATSRGGGGTEAFF. The CDR3 DNA sequence: TGTGCCACCAGCAGAGGTGGGGGAGGCACTGAAGCTTTCTTT. The whole variable domain, remainder taken from reference TRBV15 and TRBJ1-1, is DAMVIQNPRYQVTQFGKPVTLSCSQTLNHNVMYWYQQKSSQAPKLLFHYYDKDFNNEADTPDNFQSRRPNTSFCFLDIRSPGLGDTAMYLCATSRGGGGTEAFFGQGTRLTVV.

Ten or more counts support this clonotype. The V call is TRBV20-1, the J call TRBJ2-5; a possible D gene is TRBD2 (6 bases). V gave up 6 bases and J gave up 1 base, with 24 bases separating them. The germline gives CDR1 DFQATT, CDR2 SNEGSKA (reference sequence). The CDR3 covers 17 residues. CDR3 bases: TGCAGTGCCAATGCTCCCCGTACGGGGGTTATCCAAGAGACCCAGTACTTC. Protein sequence: CSANAPRTGVIQETQYF.

The gene calls are TRBV10-3 and TRBJ2-1; D may be TRBD1 (7 bases). V lost 6 bases, J lost 0 bases, and 15 bases lay in between. This CDR3 is 16 amino acids long. Per the germline V gene, CDR1 is ENHRY and CDR2 is SYGVKD. The CDR3 protein is CAISSTRGASYNEQFF. CDR3 nucleotide sequence: TGTGCCATCAGCTCGACCAGGGGGGCCTCCTACAATGAGCAGTTCTTC.

This clonotype was picked up a small number of times. The V gene is TRBV12-3 or TRBV12-4, the J gene TRBJ2-3, with D possibly matching TRBD2 (7 bases). With 7 bases removed from V and 7 bases from J, the gap between germline ends came to 21 bases. CDR3 length: 15 amino acids. CDR3 coding DNA: TGTGCCAGCACCCCTGAGGGGGGGGCCGGCTATACGCAGTATTTT. This translates into CASTPEGGAGYTQYF.

The rearrangement uses TRBV10-2 and TRBJ1-2; D remains unclear. Germline V gives CDR1 WSHSY, CDR2 SAAADI. The CDR3 runs to 15 residues. Deletions cut 0 bases from V and 2 bases from J, with 10 bases between. The CDR3 DNA reads as TGCGCCAGCAGTGAGTCAGGCCGTCCGAACTATGGCTACACCTTC. Protein product: CASSESGRPNYGYTF.

This clonotype has just a few counts. The rearrangement joins TRBV6-5 to TRBJ2-7, with 8 bases lining up with TRBD1. The V gene end was trimmed by 8 bases and the J gene end by 3 bases; junction bases not matched to a gene: 12. The CDR3 contains 15 residues. From germline, CDR1 is MNHEY and CDR2 SVGAGI. DNA of the CDR3: TGTGCCAGCGCGAGGGCCATTGGGACAGGCTACGAGCAGTACTTC. Protein sequence: CASARAIGTGYEQYF.

This clonotype has at least ten counts. This chain connects TRBV5-1 to TRBJ2-6; D perhaps matches TRBD1 (6 bases). The V gene lost 2 bases and the J gene lost 1 base, with 7 bases spanning the gap. The germline gives CDR1 SGHRS, CDR2 YFSETQ. The CDR3 extends over 15 amino acids. The CDR3 DNA follows: TGCGCCAGCAGCTTTGGACAGTCTGGGGCCAACGTCCTGACTTTC. This gives the protein CASSFGQSGANVLTF.

In its sample, this clonotype was seen many times. The genes are TRBV5-1 and TRBJ2-7; D is unclear. Trimming took 4 bases from V and 3 from J, leaving 8 bases between them. The V gene's germline CDR1 is SGHRS and CDR2 YFSETQ. The CDR3 extends over 12 amino acids. CDR3 amino acids: CASSPNSYEQYF. Here the CDR3 DNA reads TGCGCCAGCAGCCCGAACAGCTACGAGCAGTACTTC.

This sequence joins TRBV20-1 and TRBJ1-1; 10 nucleotides line up with TRBD1. The junction had 5 bases not matched to a gene; V was cut back by 0 bases and J by 10 bases. This CDR3 has 13 amino acids. Looked up from germline, CDR1 is DFQATT and CDR2 is SNEGSKA (reference sequence). The DNA for the CDR3 is TGCAGTGCTAGAGAGACGACAGGGGGCGGAGCTTTCTTT. Translating it yields CSARETTGGGAFF.

This clonotype was seen more than once but under ten times. The chain uses TRBV5-5 and TRBJ2-7, with D perhaps matching TRBD1 (6 bases). Germline CDR1 reads SGHKS; CDR2 reads YYEKEE (reference sequence). CDR3 length equals 14 residues. The V end lost 1 base, the J end lost 4 bases, and 12 bases lay between the germline ends. This chain's CDR3 is CASSLLVQGYEQYV. The CDR3, as DNA: TGTGCCAGCAGCTTGTTAGTCCAGGGGTACGAGCAGTACGTC.

This clonotype was counted at least ten times. The chain has TRBV7-2 and TRBJ2-3; 7 bases map to TRBD1. The CDR3 is 15 amino acids. With V trimmed by 1 base and J by 9 bases, 10 bases remained unmatched. CDR1 and CDR2 (germline): SGHTA, FQGNSA. In DNA form, the CDR3 reads TGTGCCAGCAGCTTAGGGTTCCAACAGGGGTCCACGCAGTATTTT. Amino acids: CASSLGFQQGSTQYF.

This clonotype was observed a handful of times. The genes are TRBV12-3 or TRBV12-4 and TRBJ2-7, with D possibly being TRBD2 (5 bases). V was clipped by 5 bases and J by 1 base, with 9 bases between them. CDR3 length: 13 residues. For the CDR3, the DNA is TGTGCCAGCAGTAGGAGCGGATCCTACGAGCAGTACTTC. This gives the protein CASSRSGSYEQYF.